This T cell receptor beta chain derives from a study of T cell responses to AZD1222 COVID-19 vaccine (dated by TCRdb to the early 2020s). Notes on the research overall: Because spike-specific TCR depth and breadth did not differ between the two schedules, AZD1222 recipients who got a second dose at roughly 4 weeks were pooled with those who got a second dose at roughly 12 weeks. A total of 230 to 250 trial participants underwent TCR sequencing, of whom 200 to 220 received two doses of AZD1222 and some 26 received two doses of the MenACWY control vaccine. Trial participants were enrolled by age into 18-55, 56-69 and 70-plus year subgroups, with about 150, 28 and 57 TCR-sequenced participants respectively. Summary of the overall study and its limitations: In the small 56-69-year group, the increase in depth fell short of significance, most likely because of low power. The whole spike protein was spanned by vaccine-associated CD4 TCRs, and dominant responses were seen in regions 160-218 and 743-854. Only 5 to 7 AZD1222 recipients were SARS-CoV-2 seropositive at baseline, limiting conclusions about previously exposed vaccinees. Most participants were white British and females outnumbered males, and the authors suggested that clonal diversity may have been underestimated. Because no day 14 peak-response samples were available, repertoires were characterized only after the peak T cell response. After two AZD1222 doses, spike-specific TCR breadth and depth were significantly higher than at day 0 and than in MenACWY recipients. Nearly half of unique spike-specific TCRs reportedly recognized epitopes outside regions mutated in the B.1.351 and B.1.1.7 variants.

The CDR3 runs 16 residues from the cysteine to the phenylalanine. Only the CDR3 part of the read is kept: 48 bases, read in frame from the first base. Based on the germline V gene, the CDR1 and CDR2 sequences are SGHTA and FQGTGA. The V end gives up 2 bases and the J end 6 bases, leaving 4 bases in the junction not matched to a gene. The CDR3 regions of human TCRbeta chains were subjected to immunosequencing. Processing in the source paper ran as follows. TCRs in the repertoires were matched against a reference library of SARS-CoV-2-specific TCRs that had been generated with the MIRA antigen-specificity platform. Breadth was defined as the fraction of unique TCRs that were SARS-CoV-2-associated, and depth was defined as the fraction of total T cells that were SARS-CoV-2-associated. Using the MIRA data, every spike-specific TCR was mapped to the spike region that the TCR reacted to and assigned to either a CD4 or a CD8 class. Log10-transformed breadth and depth values were compared by one-way ANOVA with Sidak's multiple comparisons tests. As stored in TCRdb, this immuneACCESS dataset retains in-frame rearrangements with V and J assigned. A fraction of the clones does not appear; measured against another copy, unresolved V genes explain less than half of the discrepancy, and the remainder lacks a known reason. V and J calls plus clone size are reproduced from that table; the DNA served to infer D and trimming. The sample table contains 95,000 to 150,000 clones; only one count was recorded for approximately 91% of them. The top ten constitute 2% to 2.5% of the sample.

With regard to this clone: This receptor's antigen is unknown. Nothing much larger sits one base from this clone, and base qualities are not available.

The time point label on this specimen signifies: baseline before first vaccination. Vaccinee samples came from UK trials COV001 and COV002, including a single-blind randomized controlled phase 2/3 trial of AZD1222 (ChAdOx1 nCoV-19) in healthy adults. For TCRbeta chain sequencing, PBMC samples were collected from trial participants at day 0 and at day 28 after the second dose. This chain is built from TRBV7-3 and TRBJ2-3; TRBD2 agrees with 14 junctional bases. This specimen consisted of peripheral blood, obtained on day 0 of AZD1222 vaccination. This sequence was found in an adult in good health. The CDR3 protein is CASSLGLAGGSDTQYF. The sequenced DNA: TGTGCCAGCAGCTTAGGACTAGCGGGAGGTTCCGATACGCAGTATTTT.